The sequence of this T cell receptor beta chain was determined in a study of T cells in tumors after PD-1 blockade. On the study more broadly: Mean per tumor sample: roughly 24,000 templates (554-99,264), thousands of unique clonotypes.

Study-wide findings and caveats: Peripheral recruitment is suggested, as some novel exhausted tumor clones were in pre-treatment blood.

Assay used: immunoSEQ multiplex PCR; TCRdb lists only in-frame clones, some missing. The sample holds over 10,000 clones, less than 65% seen once. This clone came up once. Its antigen is unknown. The sequence was collected from a human donor with basal cell carcinoma. The input for sequencing was tumor tissue, taken before anti-PD-1 treatment.

The CDR3 spells CAAKGQGARGYTF. The CDR3 region has the DNA TGTGCCGCTAAGGGACAGGGGGCGAGGGGCTACACCTTC. The gene calls are TRBV28 and TRBJ1-2; the match to TRBD1 covers 12 bases. The CDR3 contains 13 residues. The trim removed 11 bases at V and 8 bases at J, leaving 9 bases unmatched. CDR1 is MDHEN and CDR2 is SYDVKM in the germline V gene.